This T cell receptor (beta chain) was profiled in a study of metastatic and nonmetastatic thyroid tumors. Across the whole study: Patients with malignant and benign thyroid disease provided blood and tumor or nodule tissue, whose repertoires were compared.

This clone is categorized as medium-sized. Per the authors' pipeline: Variation in CDR3 across clinicopathological groups served as the basis for constructing a distant-metastasis classifier in papillary thyroid cancer. TCRdb reprocessed the PCR reads using MiXCR. The V and J calls come from TCRdb's annotation, not from the publication. The sample shows some 2,000 clones, roughly a quarter of them seen only once. The V and J ends lost 1 base and 5 bases respectively, with 15 bases between them. The germline V gene has CDR1 LGHDT and CDR2 YNNKEL (reference sequence). This CDR3 spans 17 amino acids. All patients reached thyroid surgery having received no treatment beforehand.

The sequence was obtained from a male donor with papillary thyroid cancer or a benign thyroid nodule (not recorded which). Some clones in this sample may be carry-over from other donors' samples. The rearrangement joins TRBV3-1 to TRBJ2-6; D gene uncertain. The source material was adjacent normal tissue. CDR3 nucleotide sequence: TGTGCCAGCAGCCAAGGCCTTAGGGCCAAACGGGCCAACGTCCTGACTTTC. Protein sequence: CASSQGLRAKRANVLTF.